The entry below gives a single TCR beta chain sequence along with its context. Its antigen is not known. V was cut by 1 base and J by 6 bases, with 9 bases left in between. The CDR3 runs 14 residues. This record comes from a study of response to subunit inactivated influenza vaccine. The study's findings and limits: That few new T cells are recruited by each seasonal influenza vaccination was the authors' suggestion.

TCRdb passed the RT-PCR reads through MiXCR, listing each CDR3 protein once. The sample comprises about 540,000 distinct CDR3 sequences, under 30% of which are singletons, and 2.5% to 3.5% rests with the top ten. The same sample was also studied in work on T cells expressing NK-cell markers. That study reports: TCR beta cDNA was made by 5'RACE template switching with UMIs.

The V call is TRBV12-3 or TRBV12-4, the J call TRBJ1-4; TRBD1 might be the D (5 bases). The source was CD4+ T cells sorted from PBMCs, collected about 13 days after vaccination. The TCR sequence derives from a man between 45 and 60 years old who received an inactivated influenza vaccine. CDR3 in amino acids: CASSLGGNDEKLFF. CDR3 coding DNA: TGTGCCAGCAGTTTAGGGGGCAACGATGAAAAACTGTTTTTT.